This TCR beta chain was profiled in a study of blood T cell repertoires in COVID-19. Assay: immunoSEQ multiplex PCR; the TCRdb copy retains only in-frame clones and omits some. Found here are around 190,000 clones, more than 65% of them singletons; the top ten hold around 14%. Germline-derived CDR1 and CDR2 are SGHAT and FQNNGV. This CDR3 comprises 13 residues. Trimming took 5 bases from V and 4 from J; bases not matched to a gene: 5. V and J are TRBV11-2 and TRBJ2-7, with 7 nucleotides matching TRBD2. This receptor was identified in a human donor in a cohort sampled during active COVID-19. The sequenced material came from peripheral blood. The DNA of the CDR3 is TGTGCCAGCAGCCCAGACGGGGGGTACGAGCAGTACTTC. It translates to CASSPDGGYEQYF.